These 9 T cell receptor beta chains came from one sample sequenced in a study of glioma-infiltrating T cells. The iRepertoire nested amplicon-rescue multiplex PCR amplified TCR alpha and beta CDR3s from RNA. TCRdb reprocessed the multiplex PCR reads via MiXCR and lists one record per CDR3 protein. The table includes approximately 190,000 distinct CDR3 sequences, 30% to 40% detected once. What was sequenced was glioma tissue, nonneoplastic brain tissue, or PBMCs (not recorded which). The receptors stem from a human donor with low-grade glioma or glioblastoma, undergoing nonglioma brain surgery, or in good health (not recorded which).

This clonotype was counted many times. V gene TRBV4-2 combines with J gene TRBJ2-7, with 10 bases aligning to TRBD2. Germline assignment: CDR1 LGHNA and CDR2 YNFKEQ. J was trimmed by 2 bases and V by 1 base; bases with no gene match: 5. The CDR3 is 16 residues long. The CDR3 region has the DNA TGTGCCAGCAGCCAAGGGGAAGGACTAGCGGCCTACGAGCAGTACTTC. This translates into CASSQGEGLAAYEQYF.

This clonotype was counted at least ten times. The chain carries TRBV28 and TRBJ2-7; 12 bases fit TRBD1. From germline, CDR1 is MDHEN and CDR2 SYDVKM. This CDR3 has 16 amino acids. V dropped 4 bases and J dropped 2; count of bases not matched to a gene: 6. The CDR3 DNA is TGTGCCAGCAGTTCGCCCGGGACAGGGGGCACCTACGAGCAGTACTTC. This translates into CASSSPGTGGTYEQYF.

This chain links TRBV6-5 with TRBJ2-5; 14 bases match TRBD2. This CDR3 is built from 15 residues. Germline trimming cut 10 bases from V and 4 bases from J; bases unmatched to any gene: 8. Germline assignment: CDR1 MNHEY and CDR2 SVGAGI. Written as DNA, the CDR3 is TGTGCCACCGGGACTAGCGGGAGTTCCGCAGAGACCCAGTACTTC. It is translated as CATGTSGSSAETQYF.

This clonotype came up many times. The gene calls are TRBV15 and TRBJ2-5; a weak D match, TRBD1 (5 bases). The V gene lost 0 bases and the J gene lost 5 bases, with 10 bases spanning the gap. CDR1 and CDR2 from the germline V gene are LNHNV and YYDKDF (reference sequence). The CDR3 length is 14 residues. This CDR3 reads CATSRDLQAETQYF. The DNA for the CDR3 is TGTGCCACCAGCAGAGATTTACAGGCGGAGACCCAGTACTTC.

This clonotype was observed a handful of times. This sequence joins TRBV12-3 or TRBV12-4 and TRBJ1-1; D uncertain. Deletions cut 3 bases from V and 1 base from J, with 6 bases between. The CDR3 has 13 residues. The CDR3 reads CASSFRGNTEAFF. The CDR3 nucleotides read TGTGCCAGCAGTTTTCGGGGGAACACTGAAGCTTTCTTT.

The sample holds a few counts of this clonotype. The chain is built from TRBV29-1 and TRBJ2-7, with D possibly matching TRBD1 (7 bases). Trimming shortened V by 1 base and J by 4 bases, and 11 bases separated the two germline ends. This CDR3 region has 13 residues. CDR1 SQVTM and CDR2 ANQGSEA come from the germline V gene. The DNA for the CDR3 is TGCAGCGTTGAAGTGCAGGGGGGTTACGAGCAGTACTTC. The encoded protein is CSVEVQGGYEQYF.

The rearrangement links TRBV29-1 to TRBJ2-7, with 9 bases matching TRBD1. The V segment lost 6 bases and the J segment 3 bases; nucleotides outside the gene matches: 9. The CDR3 extends over 14 amino acids. Germline lookup yields CDR1 SQVTM and CDR2 ANQGSEA. CDR3 bases: TGCAGCGTCGCAAAAACAGGGGGCGACTACGAGCAGTACTTC. This sequence encodes CSVAKTGGDYEQYF.

This clonotype was seen repeatedly, ten times or more. The CDR3 region is CASSYQNGYNSPLHF. CDR3 sequence (DNA): TGTGCCAGCAGTTACCAAAACGGATATAATTCACCCCTCCACTTT. The genes are TRBV6-1 and TRBJ1-6; D gene ambiguous. This CDR3 contains 15 residues. Deletions cut 5 bases from V and 4 bases from J, with 12 bases between. Germline assignment: CDR1 MNHNS and CDR2 SASEGT.

For this clonotype: This may arise from a read error, as a much more abundant clone is one base away. J is TRBJ2-7 and V is TRBV6-5; 8 nucleotides match TRBD1. Germline CDR1 MNHEY, CDR2 SVGAGI. V shed 8 bases and J 0 bases; nucleotides not matched to a gene: 3. CDR3 size: 13 residues. The CDR3 region is CASLTGDSYEQYF. The CDR3 DNA reads TGTGCCAGCCTGACAGGGGACTCCTACGAGCAGTACTTC.